This T cell receptor (beta chain) was recorded in a study of Ad26.COV2.S vaccination and SARS-CoV-2 variants. Study as a whole: Administration of Ad26.COV2.S was intramuscular, either once or twice 56 days apart. Study-wide results and limits: It was found that vaccine and placebo recipients had similar non-spike TCR breadth. There was reportedly substantial breadth in spike-specific CD8+ and CD4+ T cell responses after vaccination. Analyses of TCR breadth and depth may have underestimated total T cell responses.

Clones were read by immunoSEQ multiplex PCR, and TCRdb kept only the in-frame ones, dropping some. The table lists hundreds of thousands of clones, roughly 90% of them singletons. CDR1 is MGHRA and CDR2 is YSYEKL in the germline V gene. This CDR3 comprises 14 residues. The V end lost 2 bases, the J end lost 1 base, and 8 bases lay between the germline ends. On this clone itself: The antigen is unknown. At the DNA level, this CDR3 is encoded by other sequences in the same sample as well.

Treatment in this sample: roughly 18 received Ad26.COV2.S at low or high dose, single or two shots; roughly 5 received placebo; per-sample allocation not given. Sampling was done on day 63 after the first vaccine or placebo injection. The V gene is TRBV4-1, the J gene TRBJ1-2; perhaps TRBD1 as D (5 bases). This sequence originates from a person aged 18-60 years who received the Ad26.COV2.S COVID-19 vaccine or a placebo. The sample in question was peripheral blood, obtained in a trial of Ad26.COV2.S vaccine versus placebo. The CDR3 DNA reads TGCGCCAGCAGCCAATGGGACGGTAACTATGGCTACACCTTC. Translated: CASSQWDGNYGYTF.